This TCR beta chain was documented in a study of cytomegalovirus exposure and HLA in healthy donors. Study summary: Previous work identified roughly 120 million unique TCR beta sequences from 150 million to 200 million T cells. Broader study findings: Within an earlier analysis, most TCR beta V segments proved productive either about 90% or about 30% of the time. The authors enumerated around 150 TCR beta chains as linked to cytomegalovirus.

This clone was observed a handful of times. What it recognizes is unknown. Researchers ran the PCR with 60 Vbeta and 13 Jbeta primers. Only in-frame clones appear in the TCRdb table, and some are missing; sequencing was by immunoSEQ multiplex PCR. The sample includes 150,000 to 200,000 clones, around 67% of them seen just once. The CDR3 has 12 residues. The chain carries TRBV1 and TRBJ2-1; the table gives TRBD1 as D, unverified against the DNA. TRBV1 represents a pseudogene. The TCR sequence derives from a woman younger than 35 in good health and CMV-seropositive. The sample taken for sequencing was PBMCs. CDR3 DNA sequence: TGCACCAGCAGCCAAGCAGGGACAAAGCAGTTCTTC. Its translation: CTSSQAGTKQFF.